This paragraph covers one T cell receptor beta chain sequence. This receptor's antigen is unknown. No qualities accompany the bases; no much larger clone lies one base away. The data stem from a study of post-analysis software for immune sequencing data (dated by TCRdb to about 2015). The study in broad terms: Recorded disease courses included relapsing-remitting, secondary progressive and progressive-relapsing multiple sclerosis, with some patients lacking subtype annotation. A subset of samples was prepared in parallel using single-end sample barcoding, then pooled and co-amplified after Illumina adapter ligation. The patient repertoires were compared against around eleven previously published healthy control repertoires obtained from donors aged 6 to 25 years.

The germline V gene (reference sequence) yields MNHNY for CDR1 and SVGAGI for CDR2. The CDR3 runs 15 amino acids, cysteine and phenylalanine included. The DNA shown is the 45-base CDR3, in frame from base 1. Clipping removes 2 bases from V and 7 bases from J, with 7 as the unmatched junction base count. The library came from PCR. Sequencer: Illumina HiSeq 2500. To reduce PCR and sequencing biases, unique molecular identifiers were built into the TCR beta cDNA libraries. Per 1 to 10 million input T cells, approximately 500,000 cDNA molecules were obtained, such that each molecule approximated one T cell. The patient libraries were prepared and sequenced using the same protocol as the earlier healthy control dataset. Samples belonging to the same batch were prepared together, multiplexed and sequenced on a shared HiSeq lane. Concerning the study's data processing: MIGEC handled the raw barcoded reads, throwing out single-read molecular identifier groups before consensus assembly and CDR3 extraction. VDJtools was used for post-analysis of the clonotype tables, and diversity was normalized by down-sampling every dataset to the size of the smallest sample. In repertoire overlap clustering, CDR3 amino acid sequences, but not nucleotide sequences, were matched to correct batch-related cross-sample contamination. TCRdb reprocessing: public reads trimmed at Q25 with fastp, clones called with MiXCR, in-frame beta chains kept. Identical CDR3 protein sequences are pooled into one entry, listed with their most common genes and DNA. These V and J calls originate from TCRdb's pipeline instead of the authors' own analysis. The sample yields about 760,000 distinct CDR3 sequences; around 27% were counted once. More than 0.55% of the sample belongs to the ten largest clones.

Overall study outcomes, separate from this receptor: Direct clustering with F measure revealed strong co-clustering of samples prepared in the same batch, which led to a batch-effect correction. Multiple sclerosis patients had significantly lower normalized Chao1 diversity than controls, a result that suggests substantial peripheral T-cell clonal expansion. Significantly higher frequencies in patients than in controls were found for about 5 TRBV segments, including TRBV5-6, TRBV5-1 and TRBV20-1. The multiple sclerosis patient group was slightly younger than the control group.

To demonstrate the VDJtools post-analysis software, the study profiled TCR beta repertoires from the peripheral blood of about a dozen young patients with multiple sclerosis. The multiple sclerosis patients were children and adolescents ranging in age from roughly 6 to 15 years. This TCR was recovered from a girl under 18 with multiple sclerosis. The chain is encoded by TRBV6-6 joined to TRBJ1-4, with 7 junctional bases fitting TRBD1. The sample taken for sequencing was blood. DNA sequence: TGTGCCAGCAGTTACGGGCAGGGGGAAGGTGAAAAACTGTTTTTT. Translation gives CASSYGQGEGEKLFF.